This TCR beta chain is from a study of T cells in Graves' hyperthyroidism and ophthalmopathy. RNA transcripts gave rise to amplified TCR beta CDR3 regions. HTBI primers were employed in a first-round RT-PCR of the TCR CDR3. TCRdb reprocessed the multiplex PCR reads with MiXCR, giving one entry per CDR3 protein. Among over 400,000 distinct CDR3 sequences listed, over 12% were seen once. The study based diagnoses on clinical symptoms, serum thyroxine and TRAb, thyroid ultrasound and orbital computed tomography. Details on this clonotype: A much more abundant neighbour one base away suggests this may be a read error. No conserved phenylalanine or tryptophan ends this CDR3, so it is likely a read error.

The CDR3 runs to 13 residues. V was shortened by 0 bases and J by 4 bases, with 6 bases between the two germline ends. Germline V gives CDR1 LGHDT, CDR2 YNNKEL (reference sequence). The receptor comes from a man aged 18 to 29 with Graves' ophthalmopathy. The chain carries TRBV3-1 and TRBJ1-2; D is ambiguous. The sample comprised blood. CDR3 in DNA: TGTGCCAGCAGCCAAGAAGATCTCTATGGCTACACCCTC. It encodes CASSQEDLYGYTL.